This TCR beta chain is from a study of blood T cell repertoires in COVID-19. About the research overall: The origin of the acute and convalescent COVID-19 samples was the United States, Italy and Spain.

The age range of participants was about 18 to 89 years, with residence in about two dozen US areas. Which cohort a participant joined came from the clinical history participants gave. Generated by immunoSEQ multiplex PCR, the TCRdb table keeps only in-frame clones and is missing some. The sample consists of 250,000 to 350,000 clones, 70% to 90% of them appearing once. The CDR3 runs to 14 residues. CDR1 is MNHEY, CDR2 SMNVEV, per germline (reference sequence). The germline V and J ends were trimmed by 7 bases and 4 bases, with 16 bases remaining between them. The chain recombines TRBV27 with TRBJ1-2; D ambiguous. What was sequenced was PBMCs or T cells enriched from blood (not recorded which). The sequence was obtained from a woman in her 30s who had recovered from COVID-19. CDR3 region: CASTPGRAGYGYTF. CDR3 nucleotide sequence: TGTGCCAGCACCCCTGGGCGGGCTGGCTATGGCTACACCTTC.